This T cell receptor beta chain stems from a study of identical twins. General study results and limits: Not following the same donors, the study drew its conclusions from cross-sectional statistical analysis.

The CDR3 is made up of 14 amino acids. With 3 bases removed from V and 6 bases from J, the gap between germline ends came to 11 bases. TCRdb itself ran the 5' RACE reads through MiXCR, one entry per CDR3 protein. This sample has around 650,000 distinct CDR3 sequences, with under 8.5% found just once. A word on this clonotype: Its specificity is not known.

The sample also formed part of further work on yellow fever vaccine responses in identical twins.

The chain carries TRBV12-3 or TRBV12-4 and TRBJ1-4, with D perhaps TRBD1 (5 bases). The receptor's source is a woman aged 18-29 years in good health. Sequences were obtained from PBMCs. DNA of the CDR3: TGTGCCAGCAGTTTGTGGGGGACTCATGAAAAACTGTTTTTT. Protein sequence: CASSLWGTHEKLFF.